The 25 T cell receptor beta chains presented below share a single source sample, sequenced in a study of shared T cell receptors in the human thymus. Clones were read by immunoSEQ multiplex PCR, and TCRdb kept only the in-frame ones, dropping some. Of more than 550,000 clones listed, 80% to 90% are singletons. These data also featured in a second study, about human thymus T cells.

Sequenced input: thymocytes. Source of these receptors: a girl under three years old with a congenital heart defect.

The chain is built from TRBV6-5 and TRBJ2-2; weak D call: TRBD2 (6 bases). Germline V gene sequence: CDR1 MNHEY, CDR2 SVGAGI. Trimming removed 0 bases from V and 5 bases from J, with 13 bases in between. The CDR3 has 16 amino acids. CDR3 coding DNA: TGTGCCAGCAGTTACTCGAGTGGGGGGTTGACCGGGGAGCTGTTTTTT. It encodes CASSYSSGGLTGELFF.

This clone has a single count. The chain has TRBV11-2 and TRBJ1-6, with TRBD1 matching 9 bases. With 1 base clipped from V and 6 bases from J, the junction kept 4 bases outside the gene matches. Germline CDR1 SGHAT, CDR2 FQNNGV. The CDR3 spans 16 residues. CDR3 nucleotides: TGTGCCAGCAGCTTAGGTTTGGACAGGGGTAATTCACCCCTCCACTTT. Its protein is CASSLGLDRGNSPLHF.

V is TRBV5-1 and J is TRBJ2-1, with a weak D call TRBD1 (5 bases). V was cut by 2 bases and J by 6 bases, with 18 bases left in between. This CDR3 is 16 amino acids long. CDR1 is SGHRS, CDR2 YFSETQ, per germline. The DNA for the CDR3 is TGCGCCAGCAGCTTTACAGGCCTATCACTGGGCAATGAGCAGTTCTTC. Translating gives CASSFTGLSLGNEQFF. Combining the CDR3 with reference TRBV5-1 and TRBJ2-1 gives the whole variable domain KAGVTQTPRYLIKTRGQQVTLSCSPISGHRSVSWYQQTPGQGLQFLFEYFSETQRNKGNFPGRFSGRQFSNSRSEMNVSTLELGDSALYLCASSFTGLSLGNEQFFGPGTRLTVL.

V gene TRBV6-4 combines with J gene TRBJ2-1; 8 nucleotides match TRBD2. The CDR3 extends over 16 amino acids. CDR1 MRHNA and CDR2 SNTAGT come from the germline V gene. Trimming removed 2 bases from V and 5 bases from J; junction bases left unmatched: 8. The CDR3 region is CASSDREGMRHNEQFF. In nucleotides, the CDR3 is TGTGCCAGCAGTGACCGGGAGGGAATGAGGCACAATGAGCAGTTCTTC.

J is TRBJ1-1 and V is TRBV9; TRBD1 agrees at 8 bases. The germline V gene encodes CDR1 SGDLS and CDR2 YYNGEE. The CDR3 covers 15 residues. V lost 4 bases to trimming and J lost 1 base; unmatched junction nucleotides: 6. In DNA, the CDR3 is TGTGCCAGCAGCCAGACAGGGGTGGCGAACACTGAAGCTTTCTTT. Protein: CASSQTGVANTEAFF.

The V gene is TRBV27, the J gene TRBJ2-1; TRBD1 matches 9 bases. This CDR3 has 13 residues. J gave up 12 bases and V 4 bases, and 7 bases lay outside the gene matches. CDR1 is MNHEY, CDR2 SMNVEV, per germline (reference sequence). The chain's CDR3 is CASSWGTGPSQFF. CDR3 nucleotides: TGTGCCAGCAGTTGGGGGACAGGGCCCTCGCAGTTCTTC.

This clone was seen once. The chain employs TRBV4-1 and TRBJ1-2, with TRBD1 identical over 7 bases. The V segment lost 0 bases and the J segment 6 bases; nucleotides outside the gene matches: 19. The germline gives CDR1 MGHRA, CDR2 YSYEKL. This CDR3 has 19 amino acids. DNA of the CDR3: TGCGCCAGCAGCCAAGATACGACCTCCCGGACAGGTCCTCTGGATGGCTACACCTTC. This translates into CASSQDTTSRTGPLDGYTF.

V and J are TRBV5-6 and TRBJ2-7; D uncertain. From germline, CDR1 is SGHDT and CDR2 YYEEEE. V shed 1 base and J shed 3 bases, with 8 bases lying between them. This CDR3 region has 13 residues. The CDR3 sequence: CASSLLRLYEQYF. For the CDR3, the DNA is TGTGCCAGCAGCTTGCTCAGGCTCTACGAGCAGTACTTC.

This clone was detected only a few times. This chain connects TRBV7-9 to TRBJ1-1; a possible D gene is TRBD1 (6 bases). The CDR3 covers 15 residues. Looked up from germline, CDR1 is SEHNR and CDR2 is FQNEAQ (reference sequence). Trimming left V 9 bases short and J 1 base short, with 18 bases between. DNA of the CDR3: TGTGCCAGTAGTTACCAGGACAGCGAGAACACTGAAGCTTTCTTT. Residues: CASSYQDSENTEAFF.

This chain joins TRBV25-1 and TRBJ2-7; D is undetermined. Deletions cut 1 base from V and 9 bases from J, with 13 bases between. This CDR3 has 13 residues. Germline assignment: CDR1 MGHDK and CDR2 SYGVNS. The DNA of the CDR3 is TGTGCCAGCAGTGAATCCGGTGGGCACGGGCAGTACTTC. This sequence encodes CASSESGGHGQYF.

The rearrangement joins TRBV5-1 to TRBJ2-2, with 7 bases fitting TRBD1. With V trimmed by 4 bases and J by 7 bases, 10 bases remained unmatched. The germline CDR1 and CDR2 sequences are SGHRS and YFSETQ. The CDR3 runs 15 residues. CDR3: CASSPADRVDGELFF. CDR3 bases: TGCGCCAGCAGCCCAGCCGACAGGGTGGACGGGGAGCTGTTTTTT.

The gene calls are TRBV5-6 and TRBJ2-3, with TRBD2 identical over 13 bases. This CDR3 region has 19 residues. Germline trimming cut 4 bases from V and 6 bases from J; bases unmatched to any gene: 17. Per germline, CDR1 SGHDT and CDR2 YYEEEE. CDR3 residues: CASSGAGTSGDPTRDTQYF. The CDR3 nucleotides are TGTGCCAGCAGCGGGGCCGGGACTAGCGGGGACCCAACCCGGGATACGCAGTATTTT.

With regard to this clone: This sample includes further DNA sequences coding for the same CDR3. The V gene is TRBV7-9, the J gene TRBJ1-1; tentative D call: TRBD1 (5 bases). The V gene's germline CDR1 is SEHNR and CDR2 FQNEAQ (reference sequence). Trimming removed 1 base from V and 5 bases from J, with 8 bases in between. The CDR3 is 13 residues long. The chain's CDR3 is CASSLGQGTEAFF. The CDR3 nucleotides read TGTGCCAGCAGCTTAGGGCAGGGAACTGAAGCTTTCTTT.

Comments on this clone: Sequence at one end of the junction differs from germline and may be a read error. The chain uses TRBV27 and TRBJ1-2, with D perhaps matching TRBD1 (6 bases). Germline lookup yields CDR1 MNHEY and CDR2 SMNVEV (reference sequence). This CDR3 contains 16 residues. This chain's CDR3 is CASSLSTAGANYGYTF. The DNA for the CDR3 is TGTGCCAGCAGCTTATCTACAGCGGGGGCAAACTATGGCTACACCTTC.

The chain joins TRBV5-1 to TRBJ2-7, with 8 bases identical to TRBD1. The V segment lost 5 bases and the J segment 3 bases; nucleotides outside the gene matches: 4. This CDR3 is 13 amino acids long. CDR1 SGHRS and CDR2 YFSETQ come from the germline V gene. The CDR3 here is CASRHGQGYEQYF. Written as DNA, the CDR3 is TGCGCCAGCAGACATGGACAGGGCTACGAGCAGTACTTC.

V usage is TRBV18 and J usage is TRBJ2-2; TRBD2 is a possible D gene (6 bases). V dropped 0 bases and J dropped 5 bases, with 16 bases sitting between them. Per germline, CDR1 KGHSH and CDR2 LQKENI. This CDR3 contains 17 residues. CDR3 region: CASSPPLGGTPTGELFF. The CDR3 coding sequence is TGTGCCAGCTCACCACCTCTGGGAGGTACTCCTACCGGGGAGCTGTTTTTT.

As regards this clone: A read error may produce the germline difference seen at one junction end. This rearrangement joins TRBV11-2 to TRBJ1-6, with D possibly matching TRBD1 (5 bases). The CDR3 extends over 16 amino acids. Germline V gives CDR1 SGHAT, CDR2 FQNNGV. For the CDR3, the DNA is TGTGCCAGCAGCCTAGAGGACAACTCCTATAATTCACCCCTCCACTTT. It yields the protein CASSLEDNSYNSPLHF.

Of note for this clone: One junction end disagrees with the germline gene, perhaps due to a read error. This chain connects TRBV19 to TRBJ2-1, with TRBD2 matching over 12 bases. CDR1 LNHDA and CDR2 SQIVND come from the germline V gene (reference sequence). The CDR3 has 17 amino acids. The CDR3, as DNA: TGTGCCAGCAGTATGGCTAGCGGGGGGGCCCCCTACAATGAGCAGTTCTTC. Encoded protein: CASSMASGGAPYNEQFF.

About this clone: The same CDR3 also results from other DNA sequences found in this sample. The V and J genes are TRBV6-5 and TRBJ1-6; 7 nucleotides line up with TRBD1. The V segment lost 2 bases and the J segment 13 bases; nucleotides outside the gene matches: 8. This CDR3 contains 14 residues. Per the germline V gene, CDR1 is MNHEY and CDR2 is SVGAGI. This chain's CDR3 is CASSYRGQYSPLHF. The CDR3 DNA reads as TGTGCCAGCAGTTACAGGGGACAGTACTCCCCCCTCCACTTT.

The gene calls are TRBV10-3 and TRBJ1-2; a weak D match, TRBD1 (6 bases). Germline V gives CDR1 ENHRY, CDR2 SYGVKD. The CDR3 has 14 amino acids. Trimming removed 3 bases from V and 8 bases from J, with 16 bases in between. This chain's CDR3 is CAISESQGMGGYTF. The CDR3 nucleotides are TGTGCCATCAGTGAATCCCAGGGGATGGGCGGCTACACCTTC.

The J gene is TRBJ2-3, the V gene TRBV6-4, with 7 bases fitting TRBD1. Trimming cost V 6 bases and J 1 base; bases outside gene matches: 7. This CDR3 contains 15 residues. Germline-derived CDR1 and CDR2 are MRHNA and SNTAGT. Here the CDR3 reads CASSRATGGTDTQYF. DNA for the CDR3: TGTGCCAGCAGCCGGGCAACAGGGGGCACAGATACGCAGTATTTT.

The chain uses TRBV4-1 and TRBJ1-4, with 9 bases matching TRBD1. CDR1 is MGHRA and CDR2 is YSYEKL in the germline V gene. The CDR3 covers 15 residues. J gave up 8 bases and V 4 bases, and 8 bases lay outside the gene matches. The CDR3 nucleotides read TGCGCCAGCAGCCTTATACAGGGGGCTTACGAAAAACTGTTTTTT. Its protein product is CASSLIQGAYEKLFF.

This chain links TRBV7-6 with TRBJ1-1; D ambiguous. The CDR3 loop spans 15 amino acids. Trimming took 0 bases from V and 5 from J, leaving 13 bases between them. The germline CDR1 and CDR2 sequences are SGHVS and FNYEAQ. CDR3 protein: CASSLALVAGTEAFF. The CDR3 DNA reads TGTGCCAGCAGCTTAGCCCTCGTGGCGGGGACTGAAGCTTTCTTT.

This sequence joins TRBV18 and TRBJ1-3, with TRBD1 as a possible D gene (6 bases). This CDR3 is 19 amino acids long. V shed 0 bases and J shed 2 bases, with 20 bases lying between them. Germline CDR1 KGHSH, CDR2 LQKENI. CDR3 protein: CASSPPRGRQAGAGNTIYF. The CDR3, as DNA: TGTGCCAGCTCACCACCGAGAGGAAGGCAGGCAGGGGCTGGAAACACCATATATTTT.

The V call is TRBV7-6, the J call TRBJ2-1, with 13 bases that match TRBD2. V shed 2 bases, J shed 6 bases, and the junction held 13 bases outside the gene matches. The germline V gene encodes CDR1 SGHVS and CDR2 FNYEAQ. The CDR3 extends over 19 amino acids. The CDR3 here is CASSLMGWELAGGGNEQFF. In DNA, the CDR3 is TGTGCCAGCAGCTTAATGGGTTGGGAACTAGCGGGGGGGGGCAATGAGCAGTTCTTC.